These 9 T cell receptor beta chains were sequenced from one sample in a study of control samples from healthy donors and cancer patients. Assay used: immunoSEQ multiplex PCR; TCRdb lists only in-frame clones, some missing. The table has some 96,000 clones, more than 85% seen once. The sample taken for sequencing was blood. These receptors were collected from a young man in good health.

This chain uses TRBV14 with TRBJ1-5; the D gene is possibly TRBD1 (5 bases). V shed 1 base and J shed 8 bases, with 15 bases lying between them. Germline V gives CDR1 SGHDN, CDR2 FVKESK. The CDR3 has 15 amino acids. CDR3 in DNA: TGTGCCAGCAGCCAAGGGACGGCCGGGGGGGAGCCCCAGCATTTT. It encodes CASSQGTAGGEPQHF.

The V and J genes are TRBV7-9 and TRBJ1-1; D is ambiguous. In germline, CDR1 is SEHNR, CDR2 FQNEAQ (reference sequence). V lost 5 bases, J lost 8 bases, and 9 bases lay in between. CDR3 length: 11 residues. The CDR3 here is CASSHQEEAFF. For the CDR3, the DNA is TGTGCCAGCAGCCACCAAGAAGAAGCTTTCTTT. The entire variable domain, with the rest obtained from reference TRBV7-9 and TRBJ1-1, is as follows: DTGVSQNPRHKITKRGQNVTFRCDPISEHNRLYWYRQTLGQGPEFLTYFQNEAQLEKSRLLSDRFSAERPKGSFSTLEIQRTEQGDSAMYLCASSHQEEAFFGQGTRLTVV.

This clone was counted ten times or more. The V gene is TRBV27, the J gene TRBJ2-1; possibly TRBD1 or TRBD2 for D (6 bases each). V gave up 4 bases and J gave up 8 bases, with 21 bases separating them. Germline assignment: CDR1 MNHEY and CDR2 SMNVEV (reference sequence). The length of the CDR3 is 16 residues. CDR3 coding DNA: TGTGCCAGCAGTTCCCCTGGGGGGCCCTCCGTAGATGAGCAGTTCTTC. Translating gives CASSSPGGPSVDEQFF.

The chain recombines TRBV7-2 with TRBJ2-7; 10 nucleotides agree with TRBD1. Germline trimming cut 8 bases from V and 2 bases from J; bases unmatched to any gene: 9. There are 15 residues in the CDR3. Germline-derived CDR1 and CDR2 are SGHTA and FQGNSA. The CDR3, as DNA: TGTGCCAGCTGCAAAGGGACAGGGGATGCCTACGAGCAGTACTTC. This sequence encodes CASCKGTGDAYEQYF.

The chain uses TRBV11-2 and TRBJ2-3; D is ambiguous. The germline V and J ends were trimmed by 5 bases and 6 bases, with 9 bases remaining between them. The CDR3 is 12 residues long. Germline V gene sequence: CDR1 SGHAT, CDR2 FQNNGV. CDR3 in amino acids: CASSPNFDTQYF. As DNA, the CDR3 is TGTGCCAGCAGCCCTAACTTCGATACGCAGTATTTT.

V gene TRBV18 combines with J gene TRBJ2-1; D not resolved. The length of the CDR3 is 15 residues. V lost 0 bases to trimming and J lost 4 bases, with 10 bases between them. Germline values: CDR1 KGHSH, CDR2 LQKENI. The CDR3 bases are TGTGCCAGCTCACCACCGAATCCCCCTTACAATGAGCAGTTCTTC. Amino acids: CASSPPNPPYNEQFF.

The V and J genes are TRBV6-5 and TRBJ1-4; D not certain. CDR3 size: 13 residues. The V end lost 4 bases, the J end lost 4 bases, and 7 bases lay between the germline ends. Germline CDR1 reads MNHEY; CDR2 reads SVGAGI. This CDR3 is CASSSGLNEKLFF. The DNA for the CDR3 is TGTGCCAGCAGTTCAGGCCTTAATGAAAAACTGTTTTTT.

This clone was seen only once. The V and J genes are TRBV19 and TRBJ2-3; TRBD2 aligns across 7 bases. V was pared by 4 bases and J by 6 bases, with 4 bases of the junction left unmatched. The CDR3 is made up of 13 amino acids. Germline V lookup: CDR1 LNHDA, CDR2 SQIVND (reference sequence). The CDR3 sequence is CASSRAGADTQYF. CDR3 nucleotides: TGTGCCAGTAGTAGGGCGGGAGCGGATACGCAGTATTTT.

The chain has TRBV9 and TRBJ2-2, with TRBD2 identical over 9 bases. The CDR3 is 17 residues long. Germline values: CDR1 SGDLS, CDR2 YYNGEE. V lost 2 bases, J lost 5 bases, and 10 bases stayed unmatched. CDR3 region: CASSVRTSALGTGELFF. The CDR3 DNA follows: TGTGCCAGCAGCGTGCGGACTAGCGCCCTGGGTACCGGGGAGCTGTTTTTT.